A single sample is the source of the 25 T cell receptor beta chains below, sequenced in a study of low-dose radiotherapy and immunotherapy resistance in tumors. TRAV- and TRBV-specific primers primed first-strand cDNA, covering alpha and beta chains. Amplification, which lasted around 21 PCR cycles, used a constant-region primer and V-primer adapter to amplify TCRs. Each CDR3 protein gets one entry after TCRdb re-called the reads with MiXCR. The sample shows nearly 60,000 distinct CDR3 sequences, under 30% of them seen only once. Time point noted: after trial treatment. The treatment is: LDRT plus nivolumab, ipilimumab, low-dose cyclophosphamide and aspirin (RACIN trial). Material: PBMCs, obtained after low-dose radiotherapy plus immunotherapy. The receptors here all came from a male donor with prostate cancer.

This clonotype has ten or more counts. The V call is TRBV27, the J call TRBJ1-5; 12 bases are shared with TRBD1. V lost 3 bases, J lost 6 bases, and 6 bases stayed unmatched. The CDR3 extends over 16 amino acids. From germline, CDR1 is MNHEY and CDR2 SMNVEV (reference sequence). The chain's CDR3 is CASSFGTGGAGQPQHF. The CDR3 DNA is TGTGCCAGCAGTTTTGGGACAGGGGGCGCCGGTCAGCCCCAGCATTTT.

This clonotype appeared many times. In DNA form, the CDR3 reads TGTGCCAGCACTCCGGGACAGGGGGCGGGTGGGGCCAACGTCCTGACTTTC. Amino acid sequence: CASTPGQGAGGANVLTF. The chain has TRBV27 and TRBJ2-6; 12 nucleotides match TRBD1. This CDR3 is built from 17 residues. Germline trimming cut 7 bases from V and 3 bases from J; bases unmatched to any gene: 7. Germline loops: CDR1 MNHEY, CDR2 SMNVEV (reference sequence).

At least ten counts were recorded for this clonotype. The rearrangement joins TRBV20-1 to TRBJ1-3; D unclear. This CDR3 region has 16 residues. V shed 1 base and J shed 4 bases, with 17 bases lying between them. Germline V gene sequence: CDR1 DFQATT, CDR2 SNEGSKA (reference sequence). DNA for the CDR3: TGCAGTGCTAGAGTATTGGGGAGGGAAGCGGGAAACACCATATATTTT. Residues: CSARVLGREAGNTIYF.

This clonotype has ten or more counts. The chain couples TRBV4-3 to TRBJ1-3; D is unresolved. Per germline, CDR1 LGHNA and CDR2 YSLEER. Trimming left V 0 bases short and J 0 bases short, with 18 bases between. The length of the CDR3 is 19 residues. The CDR3 DNA follows: TGCGCCAGCAGCCAAGAACCCCACGCTCCGGGTTCCTCTGGAAACACCATATATTTT. Its protein is CASSQEPHAPGSSGNTIYF.

This clonotype was seen repeatedly, ten times or more. This chain links TRBV19 with TRBJ2-4; the D gene is possibly TRBD1 (6 bases). Germline V gene data show CDR1 as LNHDA and CDR2 as SQIVND (reference sequence). This CDR3 has 15 amino acids. V was shortened by 8 bases and J by 5 bases, with 19 bases between the two germline ends. CDR3 amino acids: CASAASGTRENIQYF. The DNA of the CDR3 is TGTGCCAGTGCCGCCTCCGGGACAAGAGAAAACATTCAGTACTTC.

The rearrangement uses TRBV28 and TRBJ2-3; 9 nucleotides agree with TRBD2. The CDR3 is 16 residues long. CDR1 and CDR2 from the germline V gene are MDHEN and SYDVKM. J gave up 0 bases and V 10 bases, and 11 bases lay outside the gene matches. Written as DNA, the CDR3 is TGTGCCATCGGGACTAGCAGACGGTCTAGCACAGATACGCAGTATTTT. Translation: CAIGTSRRSSTDTQYF.

This clonotype was seen only a few times. This chain links TRBV12-3 or TRBV12-4 with TRBJ1-5, with D maybe TRBD1 (6 bases). V dropped 5 bases and J dropped 6 bases, with 17 bases sitting between them. The CDR3 loop spans 15 amino acids. The CDR3 protein is CASSDGQLLGQPQHF. In DNA form, the CDR3 reads TGTGCCAGCAGTGATGGACAGCTCCTGGGTCAGCCCCAGCATTTT.

This clonotype was seen at least ten times. The chain recombines TRBV5-4 with TRBJ1-2; 9 nucleotides line up with TRBD1. J gave up 2 bases and V 7 bases, and 6 bases lay outside the gene matches. This CDR3 is built from 14 residues. From germline, CDR1 is SGHNT and CDR2 YYREEE (reference sequence). The CDR3 DNA follows: TGTGCCAGCTACCGGGACAGGGAAAACTATGGCTACACCTTC. Protein product: CASYRDRENYGYTF.

This clonotype was recorded at least ten times. V is TRBV3-1 and J is TRBJ1-5; no firm D call. The germline V and J ends were trimmed by 4 bases and 4 bases, with 14 bases remaining between them. CDR3 length: 15 amino acids. Germline lookup yields CDR1 LGHDT and CDR2 YNNKEL (reference sequence). CDR3 in amino acids: CASSPGPLGNQPQHF. CDR3 DNA sequence: TGTGCCAGCAGCCCCGGGCCCCTGGGGAATCAGCCCCAGCATTTT.

This clonotype was found many times. J is TRBJ2-5 and V is TRBV4-3; D may match TRBD1 or TRBD2 (6 bases each). CDR1 is LGHNA, CDR2 YSLEER, per germline. V was pared by 3 bases and J by 3 bases, with 17 bases between. The CDR3 covers 16 residues. CDR3 in amino acids: CASSQGRGPGEETQYF. The CDR3 coding sequence is TGCGCCAGCAGCCAGGGCAGGGGACCGGGGGAAGAGACCCAGTACTTC.

This clonotype appeared many times. This chain links TRBV14 with TRBJ2-7; 9 bases are shared with TRBD2. J lost 2 bases, V lost 0 bases, and 8 bases had no gene match. This CDR3 is 17 amino acids long. Germline V gene sequence: CDR1 SGHDN, CDR2 FVKESK. CDR3: CASSQDYLAGTTYEQYF. In nucleotides, the CDR3 is TGTGCCAGCAGCCAAGATTACCTAGCGGGGACAACCTACGAGCAGTACTTC.

The chain recombines TRBV5-1 with TRBJ2-2, with D perhaps TRBD1 or TRBD2 (6 bases each). CDR3 length equals 17 residues. Germline CDR1 and CDR2: SGHRS and YFSETQ. V lost 0 bases and J lost 2, with 14 bases in between. The CDR3 bases are TGCGCCAGCAGCTTGGCTCGGGGGCCTCGTAACACCGGGGAGCTGTTTTTT. This encodes CASSLARGPRNTGELFF.

This clonotype appeared many times. The V call is TRBV7-8, the J call TRBJ2-7, with 8 bases identical to TRBD2. The germline V gene encodes CDR1 SGHVS and CDR2 FQNEAQ. The CDR3 has 14 residues. The V segment lost 5 bases and the J segment 1 base; nucleotides outside the gene matches: 4. For the CDR3, the DNA is TGTGCCAGCAGCCTTCGGGAGGGGTCCTACGAGCAGTACTTC. Protein sequence: CASSLREGSYEQYF.

In the case of this clonotype: The limits of the CDR3 on the DNA are not certain, so only TCRdb's listed CDR3 is given. This chain uses TRBV4-3 with TRBJ2-2; TRBD2 was called by the table and not checked on the DNA. The germline gives CDR1 LGHNA, CDR2 YSLEER. The CDR3 is 20 residues long, counting both termini. The CDR3: CASSQPGLASTGELFFFFFF.

This clonotype was detected many times. V gene TRBV5-1 combines with J gene TRBJ1-2; no clear D. With 0 bases removed from V and 8 bases from J, the gap between germline ends came to 11 bases. Germline CDR1 SGHRS, CDR2 YFSETQ. The CDR3 sequence is 13 residues long. CDR3 nucleotide sequence: TGCGCCAGCAGCTTGGCTCCGGATCTGGGCTACACCTTC. Translating it yields CASSLAPDLGYTF.

The table lists this clonotype with many counts. The chain couples TRBV29-1 to TRBJ2-2; 8 nucleotides match TRBD1. CDR3 length equals 14 residues. The junction had 6 bases not matched to a gene; V was cut back by 6 bases and J by 3 bases. Per germline, CDR1 SQVTM and CDR2 ANQGSEA. The CDR3: CSVPDRDYTGELFF. The CDR3 nucleotides read TGCAGCGTCCCGGACAGGGATTACACCGGGGAGCTGTTTTTT.

The sample holds many counts of this clonotype. The chain couples TRBV7-3 to TRBJ2-2; 8 bases are a match to TRBD2. Losses at the gene ends were 5 bases for V and 1 base for J; bases not matched to a gene: 3. Germline V gives CDR1 SGHTA, CDR2 FQGTGA. The CDR3 totals 15 residues. This CDR3 is CASSQSGGNTGELFF. The CDR3, as DNA: TGTGCCAGCAGCCAAAGCGGGGGGAACACCGGGGAGCTGTTTTTT.

CDR3 in amino acids: CSADLPRGTRFGEQFF. In nucleotides, the CDR3 is TGCAGTGCTGACCTCCCTCGCGGGACTCGTTTTGGTGAGCAGTTCTTC. The chain couples TRBV20-1 to TRBJ2-1, with D tentatively TRBD2 (6 bases). Germline V CDR1 and CDR2: DFQATT, SNEGSKA (reference sequence). Trimming pared 5 bases from V and 9 bases from J, leaving 26 bases between. The CDR3 runs to 16 residues.

This clonotype was seen ten or more times. V and J are TRBV13 and TRBJ2-2, with D possibly matching TRBD1 (6 bases). V lost 1 base, J lost 4 bases, and 10 bases lay in between. The CDR3 totals 15 residues. Germline CDR1 PRHDT, CDR2 FYEKMQ (reference sequence). CDR3 DNA: TGTGCCAGCAGCTTAGACAGGGTCGCCACCGGGGAGCTGTTTTTT. It codes for CASSLDRVATGELFF.

Many counts were recorded for this clonotype. The chain combines TRBV7-2 with TRBJ2-7; D is ambiguous. The length of the CDR3 is 13 residues. V was pared by 1 base and J by 3 bases, with 7 bases between. Germline assignment: CDR1 SGHTA and CDR2 FQGNSA. The CDR3 sequence is CASSLGQNYEQYF. DNA of the CDR3: TGTGCCAGCAGCTTAGGGCAGAACTACGAGCAGTACTTC.

This clonotype was found many times. This chain connects TRBV6-2 or TRBV6-3 to TRBJ1-3; no clear D. V was trimmed by 9 bases and J by 0 bases, leaving 9 bases between them. Germline CDR1 MNHEY, CDR2 SVGEGT. This CDR3 is 13 amino acids long. In DNA form, the CDR3 reads TGTGCCAGTTACACAGTCTCTGGAAACACCATATATTTT. Protein sequence: CASYTVSGNTIYF.

Turning to this clonotype: A far larger clone is off by one base, so a read error is likely. The final CDR3 position lacks the conserved phenylalanine or tryptophan, pointing to a likely read error. CDR3 DNA sequence: TGCGCCAGCAGCTTGGGCTGGACTGAGCAGTTCATC. As protein: CASSLGWTEQFI. V gene TRBV11-2 combines with J gene TRBJ2-1, with D unresolved. The CDR3 covers 12 residues. Per the germline V gene, CDR1 is SGHAT and CDR2 is FQNNGV.

This clonotype has just one count. The chain couples TRBV5-4 to TRBJ2-7; a possible D gene is TRBD1 (6 bases). Germline CDR1 SGHNT, CDR2 YYREEE (reference sequence). The CDR3 runs 14 residues. V dropped 5 bases and J dropped 3 bases, with 15 bases sitting between them. Written as DNA, the CDR3 is TGTGCCAGCAGTACAGGGTTCGGCGTCTACGAGCAGTACTTC. Translation gives CASSTGFGVYEQYF.

This clonotype was counted at least ten times. The chain links TRBV5-4 to TRBJ2-7, with 10 bases lining up with TRBD1. The V gene end was trimmed by 2 bases and the J gene end by 4 bases; junction bases not matched to a gene: 6. The germline gives CDR1 SGHNT, CDR2 YYREEE (reference sequence). The CDR3 contains 15 residues. CDR3 protein: CASSLGGTGVYEQYF. In DNA, the CDR3 is TGTGCCAGCAGCTTAGGCGGGACAGGGGTTTACGAGCAGTACTTC.

This clonotype was detected ten times or more. V gene TRBV7-9 combines with J gene TRBJ1-6, with TRBD1 matching over 9 bases. Unmatched junction bases numbered 8, after V lost 5 bases and J lost 9 bases. Germline V gene data show CDR1 as SEHNR and CDR2 as FQNEAQ (reference sequence). The CDR3 extends over 15 amino acids. The CDR3 loop reads CASSLPGTGSSPLHF. The CDR3 nucleotides are TGTGCCAGCAGCCTCCCCGGGACAGGGTCTTCACCCCTCCACTTT.